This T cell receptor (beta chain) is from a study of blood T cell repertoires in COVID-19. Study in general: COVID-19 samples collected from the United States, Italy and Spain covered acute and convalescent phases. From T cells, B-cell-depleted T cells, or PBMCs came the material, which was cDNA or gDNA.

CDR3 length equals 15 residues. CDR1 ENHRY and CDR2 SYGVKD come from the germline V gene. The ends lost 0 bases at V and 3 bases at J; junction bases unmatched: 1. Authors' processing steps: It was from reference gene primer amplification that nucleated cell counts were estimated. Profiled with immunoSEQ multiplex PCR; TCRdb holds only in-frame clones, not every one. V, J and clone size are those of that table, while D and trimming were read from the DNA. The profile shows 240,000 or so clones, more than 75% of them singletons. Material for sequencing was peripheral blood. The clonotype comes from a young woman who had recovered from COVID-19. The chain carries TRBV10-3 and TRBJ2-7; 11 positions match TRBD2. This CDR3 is CAISESSGGGYEQYF. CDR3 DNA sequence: TGTGCCATCAGTGAGTCTAGCGGGGGGGGCTACGAGCAGTACTTC.